Shown below are 7 T cell receptor beta chains from a single sample sequenced in a study of metastatic and nonmetastatic thyroid tumors (dated by TCRdb to the early 2020s). No patient had received any treatment before thyroid surgery. Libraries were prepared through PCR. The reads were generated on an Illumina HiSeq 4000. The public reads were quality trimmed at Q25 with fastp and then assembled into clones with MiXCR by TCRdb, keeping productive beta chains. The sample profile shows 90,000 or so clones; roughly 8.6% of them were found once. Jointly, the top ten make up 8.8% of the sample. The sequencing input was blood. The receptors were sampled from a female donor with papillary thyroid cancer or a benign thyroid nodule (not recorded which). Some clones in this sample may be carry-over from other donors' samples.

This clone was seen ten or more times. The chain couples TRBV9 to TRBJ2-1, with 9 bases lining up with TRBD2. This CDR3 is built from 15 residues. Germline V gene lookup returns CDR1 SGDLS and CDR2 YYNGEE. Trimming at V came to 3 bases and at J to 2 bases, leaving 3 bases not matched to a gene. The CDR3 nucleotides are TGTGCCAGCAGCGAGGCGGGGGGGCCCTACAATGAGCAGTTCTTC. Its translation: CASSEAGGPYNEQFF.

This clone was counted between two and nine times. V is TRBV6-1 and J is TRBJ1-6, with no clear D. Trimming shortened V by 8 bases and J by 7 bases, and 12 bases separated the two germline ends. Germline V gene lookup returns CDR1 MNHNS and CDR2 SASEGT. The CDR3 length is 13 residues. CDR3 sequence reads: CASADEENSPLHF. The CDR3 nucleotides read TGTGCCAGCGCCGACGAGGAGAATTCACCCCTCCACTTT.

With regard to this clone: This clone may be a read error of a much larger clone one base away. The chain uses TRBV19 and TRBJ2-7, with 7 bases matching TRBD2. The V segment lost 8 bases and the J segment 2 bases; nucleotides outside the gene matches: 9. The CDR3 loop spans 14 amino acids. CDR1 is LNHDA, CDR2 SQIVND, per germline (reference sequence). This chain's CDR3 is CASGPGLSTYEQYF. CDR3 DNA sequence: TGTGCCAGTGGTCCGGGACTATCCACCTACGAGCAGTACTTC.

At least ten counts were recorded for this clone. The J gene is TRBJ1-5, the V gene TRBV28; TRBD1 matches at 7 bases. CDR1 and CDR2 (germline): MDHEN, SYDVKM. Trimming at V came to 6 bases and at J to 0 bases, leaving 11 bases not matched to a gene. This CDR3 comprises 17 residues. CDR3 amino acids: CASSLSGTEISNQPQHF. CDR3 nucleotides: TGTGCCAGCAGCCTCAGCGGGACAGAGATTAGCAATCAGCCCCAGCATTTT. The full variable domain, rest sourced from reference TRBV28 and TRBJ1-5, is DVKVTQSSRYLVKRTGEKVFLECVQDMDHENMFWYRQDPGLGLRLIYFSYDVKMKEKGDIPEGYSVSREKKERFSLILESASTNQTSMYLCASSLSGTEISNQPQHFGDGTRLSIL.

The table lists this clone with many counts. V is TRBV28 and J is TRBJ2-5; 9 bases map to TRBD2. The CDR3 extends over 16 amino acids. Trimming at V came to 7 bases and at J to 4 bases, leaving 13 bases not matched to a gene. Germline loops: CDR1 MDHEN, CDR2 SYDVKM. CDR3 loop: CASTVLGRGGLETQYF. The CDR3 DNA reads as TGTGCCAGCACCGTCTTGGGGCGGGGGGGCTTAGAGACCCAGTACTTC.

This clone was counted ten times or more. The chain links TRBV6-1 to TRBJ1-1; D is unresolved. V was clipped by 5 bases and J by 2 bases, with 9 bases between them. Germline assignment: CDR1 MNHNS and CDR2 SASEGT. CDR3 length: 13 residues. The CDR3 is CASSRGENTEAFF. The CDR3 region has the DNA TGTGCCAGCAGTCGTGGAGAAAACACTGAAGCTTTCTTT.

This chain uses TRBV6-1 with TRBJ1-5, with 7 bases identical to TRBD1. Germline lookup yields CDR1 MNHNS and CDR2 SASEGT. With 6 bases clipped from V and 7 bases from J, the junction kept 15 bases outside the gene matches. The CDR3 sequence is 16 residues long. CDR3 nucleotides: TGTGCCAGCAGCCAAAGTCGACAGGGCAATGAACAGCCCCAGCATTTT. Translating it yields CASSQSRQGNEQPQHF.